The source of this T cell receptor beta chain is a study of regulatory T cells in long-lasting Graves disease. Overall study: Newly diagnosed Graves' patients had taken antithyroid drugs under 3 months. General study results and limits: TRBV28, TRBJ1-2 and TRBJ2-5 were favored in persistent disease.

Time point: newly diagnosed GD, antithyroid drugs for less than 3 months. TCR sequences were obtained from RNA taken from PBMCs. Libraries of TCR beta came from iRepertoire HTBI primers plus Arm-PCR of CDR3 regions. TCRdb itself ran the multiplex PCR reads through MiXCR, one entry per CDR3 protein. The sample includes approximately 350,000 distinct CDR3 sequences, about 11% of them seen just once. The sample holds many counts of this clonotype. What it recognizes is unknown. Trimming removed 4 bases from V and 7 bases from J; junction bases left unmatched: 4. The CDR3 is 13 residues long. Per germline, CDR1 MNHEY and CDR2 SVGEGT. This same sample was also taken into another study, of T cells in Graves' hyperthyroidism and ophthalmopathy.

This sequence originates from a woman between 18 and 29 years old with Graves disease. The sample here was peripheral blood mononuclear cells (PBMCs), taken at new diagnosis, from a patient treated with antithyroid drugs. V gene TRBV6-2 or TRBV6-3 combines with J gene TRBJ1-2; 9 bases fit TRBD1. Here the CDR3 DNA reads TGTGCCAGCAGTTCGACAGGGGGGTCTGGCTACACCTTC. Protein sequence: CASSSTGGSGYTF.